This T cell receptor beta chain emerged from a study of T cell repertoires in cytomegalovirus infection. Turning to the study itself: A matching HLA type, together with CMV infection, was signaled by public TCR beta signatures.

Study results and caveats: The ex vivo response was dominated by HLA-C-restricted CMV-specific TCR beta clonotypes.

The germline CDR1 and CDR2 sequences are SGHTA and FQGNSA. This CDR3 has 13 residues. TCRdb passed the reads through MiXCR, listing each CDR3 protein once. Among about 350,000 distinct CDR3 sequences listed, nearly 35% were seen once. This clonotype has at least ten counts. Its antigen is still unknown. One end of the junction is discordant with germline, which a read error may explain. The TCR was taken from a human donor in good health (CMV status not recorded). Some clones in this sample may be carry-over from other donors' samples. Sample: cultured PBMCs, taken from culture after CMV antigen stimulation. The gene calls are TRBV7-2 and TRBJ2-5; 8 bases align to TRBD2. The CDR3 spells CASSLAGKETQYF. The CDR3 DNA reads as TGTGCCAGCAGCCTAGCGGGTAAAGAGACCCAGTACTTC.